The text below deals with one T cell receptor beta chain. The data were produced by immunoSEQ multiplex PCR, yet TCRdb's version contains in-frame clones alone and is incomplete. The profile shows more than 95,000 clones, approximately 95% of them singletons. The source of the sample is a study of OX40 agonist ivuxolimab in advanced cancers. Study-level background: At doses from 0.01 to 10 mg/kg, patients were given intravenous ivuxolimab every 2 weeks. Patients treated during dose escalation were battling hepatocellular carcinoma, melanoma, renal cell or head and neck cancer. Age averaged 60 years (range roughly 23 to 80), and more than 80% were male. Therapy given before enrollment (anti-PD-1, anti-PD-L1 or anti-CTLA-4) was allowed, and around 44% had some.

Germline V lookup: CDR1 SGHVS, CDR2 FNYEAQ. The CDR3 is 16 residues long. Unmatched junction bases numbered 6, after V lost 5 bases and J lost 2 bases. This chain links TRBV7-6 with TRBJ2-1; TRBD2 aligns across 10 bases. The source is an adult with an advanced solid tumor such as melanoma, head and neck, liver or kidney cancer. The source material was CD4+ or CD8+ T cells sorted from blood, sampled in a trial of the OX40 agonist ivuxolimab. CDR3 protein: CASSQQSGRAYNEQFF. The CDR3 coding sequence is TGTGCCAGCAGCCAACAGAGCGGGAGGGCCTACAATGAGCAGTTCTTC. The whole variable domain, filled in from reference TRBV7-6 and TRBJ2-1, reads GAGVSQSPRYKVTKRGQDVALRCDPISGHVSLYWYRQALGQGPEFLTYFNYEAQQDKSGLPNDRFSAERPEGSISTLTIQRTEQRDSAMYRCASSQQSGRAYNEQFFGPGTRLTVL.